The sequence of this T cell receptor (beta chain) was determined in a study of blood T cell repertoires in COVID-19. Overall study: Samples of COVID-19 (acute and convalescent) were obtained from the United States, Italy and Spain. Sources were T cells, B-cell-depleted T cells, or PBMCs; the material itself was cDNA or gDNA.

In the original analysis: Amplification of reference gene primers was used by the study to estimate nucleated cell counts. Assay: immunoSEQ multiplex PCR; the TCRdb copy retains only in-frame clones and omits some. V and J calls and clone size are given by that table; D and trimming were obtained from the DNA. Here the sample spans 100,000 to 120,000 clones, around 74% being singletons. The CDR3 totals 15 residues. Germline assignment: CDR1 MNHEY and CDR2 SMNVEV (reference sequence). The V and J ends lost 7 bases and 8 bases, in that order; junction bases with no gene match: 16. The J gene is TRBJ1-1, the V gene TRBV27; the match to TRBD1 covers 7 bases. The clonotype originates from a woman in her 70s with acute or convalescent COVID-19. Specimen: peripheral blood. CDR3 DNA: TGTGCCAGCACTCTTTCCCGGGACACCAGGGGGGAAGCTTTCTTT. Encoded protein: CASTLSRDTRGEAFF.